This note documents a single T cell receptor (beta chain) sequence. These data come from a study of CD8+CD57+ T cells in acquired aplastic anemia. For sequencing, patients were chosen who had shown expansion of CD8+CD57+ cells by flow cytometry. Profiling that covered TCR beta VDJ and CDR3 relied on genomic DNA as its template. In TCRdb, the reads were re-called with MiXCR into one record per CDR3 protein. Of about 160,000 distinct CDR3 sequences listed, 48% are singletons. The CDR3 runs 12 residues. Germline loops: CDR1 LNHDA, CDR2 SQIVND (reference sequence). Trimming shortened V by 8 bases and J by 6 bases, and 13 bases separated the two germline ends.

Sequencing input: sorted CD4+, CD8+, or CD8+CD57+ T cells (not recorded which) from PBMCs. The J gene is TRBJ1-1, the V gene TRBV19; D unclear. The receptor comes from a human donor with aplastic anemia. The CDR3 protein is CASATLRSEAFF. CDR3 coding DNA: TGTGCCAGTGCTACGTTGAGGTCTGAAGCTTTCTTT.